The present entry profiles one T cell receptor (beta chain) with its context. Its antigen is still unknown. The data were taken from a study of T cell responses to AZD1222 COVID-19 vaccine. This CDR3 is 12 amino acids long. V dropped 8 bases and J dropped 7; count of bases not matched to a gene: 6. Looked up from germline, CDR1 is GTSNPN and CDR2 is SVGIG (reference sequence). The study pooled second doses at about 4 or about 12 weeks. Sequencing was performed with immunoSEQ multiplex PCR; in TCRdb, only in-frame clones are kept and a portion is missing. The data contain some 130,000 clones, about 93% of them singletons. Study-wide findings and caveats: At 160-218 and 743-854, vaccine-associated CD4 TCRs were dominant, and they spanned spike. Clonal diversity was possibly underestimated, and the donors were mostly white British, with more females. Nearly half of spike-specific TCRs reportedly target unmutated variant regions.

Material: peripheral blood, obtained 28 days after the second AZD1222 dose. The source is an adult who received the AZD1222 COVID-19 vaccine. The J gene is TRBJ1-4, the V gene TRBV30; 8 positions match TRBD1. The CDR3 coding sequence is TGTGCCGGTGACAGGGGAAGTGAAAAACTGTTTTTT. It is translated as CAGDRGSEKLFF.